What follows describes a single T cell receptor beta chain. What it recognizes is unknown. CD4+ T cells from unexposed donors were obtained before the COVID-19 pandemic (2011-2018). Isolation of CD4+ T cells took place after approximately 11 days in culture. As cell numbers allowed, unexposed-donor CD4+ T cells faced SARS-CoV-2 S/N and four cold-coronavirus spikes. On days 3 and 7, cultures got half fresh IL-2 medium. The data originate from a study of CD4 T cells in relation to SARS-CoV-2 and coronaviruses. Overall study context: Controls used an HIV-1 Nef peptide pool or no peptide.

Using immunoSEQ multiplex PCR, the repertoire was profiled, and TCRdb retains in-frame clones only, with some absent. The sample records about 26,000 clones, roughly 70% being singletons. Germline assignment: CDR1 LGHDT and CDR2 YNNKEL (reference sequence). V gave up 0 bases and J gave up 2 bases; unmatched junction bases: 14. The CDR3 runs to 19 residues. Input material: CD4+ T cells from PBMCs, cultured in vitro. This chain joins TRBV3-1 (or the pseudogene TRBV3-2) and TRBJ2-3, with TRBD1 matching 7 bases. This TCR was recovered from a human donor in good health. CDR3 in amino acids: CASSQEPLRTGQNTDTQYF. CDR3 DNA: TGTGCCAGCAGCCAAGAACCATTAAGGACAGGACAAAACACAGATACGCAGTATTTT.